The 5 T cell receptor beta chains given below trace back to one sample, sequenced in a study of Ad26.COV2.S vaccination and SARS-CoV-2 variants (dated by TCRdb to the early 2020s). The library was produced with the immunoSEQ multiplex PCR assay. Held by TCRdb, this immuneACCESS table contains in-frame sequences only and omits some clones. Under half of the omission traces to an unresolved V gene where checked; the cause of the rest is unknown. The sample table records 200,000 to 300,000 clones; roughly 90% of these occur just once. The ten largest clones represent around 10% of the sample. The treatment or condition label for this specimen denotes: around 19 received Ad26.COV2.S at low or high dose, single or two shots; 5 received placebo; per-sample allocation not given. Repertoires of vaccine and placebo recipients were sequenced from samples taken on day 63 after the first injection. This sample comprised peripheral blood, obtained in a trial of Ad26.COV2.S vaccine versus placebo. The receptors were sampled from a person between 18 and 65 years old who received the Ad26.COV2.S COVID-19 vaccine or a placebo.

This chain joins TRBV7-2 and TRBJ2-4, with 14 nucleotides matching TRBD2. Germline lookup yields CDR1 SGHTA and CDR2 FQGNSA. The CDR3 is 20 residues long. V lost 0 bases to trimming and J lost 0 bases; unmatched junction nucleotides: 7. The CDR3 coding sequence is TGTGCCAGCAGCTTAGCCGGACTAGCGGGGGGCACCCTAGCCAAAAACATTCAGTACTTC. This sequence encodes CASSLAGLAGGTLAKNIQYF.

The CDR3 loop reads CASSERAGGNQPQHF. The CDR3 DNA sequence: TGCGCCAGCAGTGAGAGGGCAGGGGGCAATCAGCCCCAGCATTTT. The genes are TRBV10-2 and TRBJ1-5; a weak D match, TRBD1 (6 bases). V gave up 2 bases and J gave up 2 bases, with 10 bases separating them. CDR1 is WSHSY, CDR2 SAAADI, per germline. The CDR3 contains 15 residues.

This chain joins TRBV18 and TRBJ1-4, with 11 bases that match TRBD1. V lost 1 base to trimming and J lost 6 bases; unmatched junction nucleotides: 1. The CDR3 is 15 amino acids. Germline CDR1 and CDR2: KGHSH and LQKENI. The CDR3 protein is CASSPRTGGDEKLFF. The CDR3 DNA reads TGTGCCAGCTCACCACGGACAGGGGGCGATGAAAAACTGTTTTTT.

The CDR3 loop is CASSFPANYGYTF. CDR3 sequence (DNA): TGTGCCAGCAGCTTTCCGGCTAACTATGGCTACACCTTC. The chain uses TRBV5-6 and TRBJ1-2; D remains ambiguous. The CDR3 contains 13 residues. Trimming removed 2 bases from V and 0 bases from J, with 5 bases in between. Per germline, CDR1 SGHDT and CDR2 YYEEEE.

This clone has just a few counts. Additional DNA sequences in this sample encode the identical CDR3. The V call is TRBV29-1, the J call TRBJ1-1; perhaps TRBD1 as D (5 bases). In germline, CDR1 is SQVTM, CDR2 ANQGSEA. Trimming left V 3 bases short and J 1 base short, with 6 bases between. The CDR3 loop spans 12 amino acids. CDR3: CSVDRENTEAFF. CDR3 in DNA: TGCAGCGTTGACAGGGAGAACACTGAAGCTTTCTTT.